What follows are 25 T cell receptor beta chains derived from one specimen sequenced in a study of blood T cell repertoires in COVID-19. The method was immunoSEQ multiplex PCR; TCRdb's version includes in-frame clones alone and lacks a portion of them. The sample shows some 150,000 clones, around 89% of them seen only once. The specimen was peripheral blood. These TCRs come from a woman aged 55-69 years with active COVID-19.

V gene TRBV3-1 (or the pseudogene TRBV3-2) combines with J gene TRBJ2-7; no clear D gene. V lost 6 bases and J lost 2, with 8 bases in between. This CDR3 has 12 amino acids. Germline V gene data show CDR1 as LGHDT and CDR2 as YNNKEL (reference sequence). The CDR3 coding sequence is TGTGCCAGCAGTCATACAGCCTACGAGCAGTACTTC. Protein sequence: CASSHTAYEQYF.

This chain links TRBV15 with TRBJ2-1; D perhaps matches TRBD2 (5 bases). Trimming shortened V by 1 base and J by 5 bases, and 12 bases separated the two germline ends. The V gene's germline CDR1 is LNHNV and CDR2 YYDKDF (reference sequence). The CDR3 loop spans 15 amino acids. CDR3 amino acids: CATSRGRVLNNEQFF. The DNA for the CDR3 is TGTGCCACCAGCAGAGGGCGGGTGCTGAACAATGAGCAGTTCTTC.

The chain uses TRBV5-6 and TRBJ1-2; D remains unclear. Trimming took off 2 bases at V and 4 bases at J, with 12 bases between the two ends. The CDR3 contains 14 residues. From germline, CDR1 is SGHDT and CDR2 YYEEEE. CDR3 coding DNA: TGTGCCAGCAGCTTAGTTGCAGTCAGCTATGGCTACACCTTC. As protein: CASSLVAVSYGYTF.

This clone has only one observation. CDR3 amino acids: CASSSAASSYEQYF. The CDR3 bases are TGTGCCAGCAGTTCAGCGGCTAGCTCCTACGAGCAGTACTTC. This chain connects TRBV6-5 to TRBJ2-7, with a tentative D call TRBD2 (5 bases). The germline CDR1 and CDR2 sequences are MNHEY and SVGAGI. Trimming took off 4 bases at V and 0 bases at J, with 10 bases between the two ends. This CDR3 has 14 amino acids.

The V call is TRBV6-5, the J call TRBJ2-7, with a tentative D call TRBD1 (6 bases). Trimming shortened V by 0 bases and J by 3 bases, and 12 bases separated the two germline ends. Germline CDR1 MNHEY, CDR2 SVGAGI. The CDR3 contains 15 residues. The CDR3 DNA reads TGTGCCAGCAGTTACTCGGTCAGGGGTGACTACGAGCAGTACTTC. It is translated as CASSYSVRGDYEQYF.

CDR3 in amino acids: CASSLGRPLRSGANVLTF. CDR3 nucleotides: TGTGCCAGCAGTTTGGGCAGGCCCCTCCGGTCTGGGGCCAACGTCCTGACTTTC. This chain connects TRBV28 to TRBJ2-6, with unresolved D. This CDR3 is built from 18 residues. Germline V gene sequence: CDR1 MDHEN, CDR2 SYDVKM. V was pared by 3 bases and J by 1 base, with 16 bases between.

The CDR3 protein is CASSQATGTRGGNEQFF. Written as DNA, the CDR3 is TGTGCCAGCAGCCAAGCAACCGGGACTAGGGGGGGGAATGAGCAGTTCTTC. The J gene is TRBJ2-1, the V gene TRBV4-2; 8 nucleotides match TRBD2. This CDR3 has 17 amino acids. The ends lost 1 base at V and 7 bases at J; junction bases unmatched: 12. Germline CDR1 reads LGHNA; CDR2 reads YNFKEQ.

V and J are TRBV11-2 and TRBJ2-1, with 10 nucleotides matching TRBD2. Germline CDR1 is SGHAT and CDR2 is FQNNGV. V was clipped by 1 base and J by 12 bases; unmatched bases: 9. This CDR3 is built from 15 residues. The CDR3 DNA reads TGTGCCAGCAGCTTAGTTCGGACTAGCGGATTTATGCAGTTCTTC. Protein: CASSLVRTSGFMQFF.

The CDR3 reads CASGLEGMGEAFF. The CDR3 nucleotides read TGTGCTAGTGGTTTGGAGGGGATGGGGGAAGCTTTCTTT. The V gene is TRBV12-5, the J gene TRBJ1-1, with D possibly being TRBD1 (5 bases). Trimming cost V 1 base and J 8 bases, with 11 bases left between them. The CDR3 runs 13 residues. Germline V lookup: CDR1 LGHNT, CDR2 FRNRAP.

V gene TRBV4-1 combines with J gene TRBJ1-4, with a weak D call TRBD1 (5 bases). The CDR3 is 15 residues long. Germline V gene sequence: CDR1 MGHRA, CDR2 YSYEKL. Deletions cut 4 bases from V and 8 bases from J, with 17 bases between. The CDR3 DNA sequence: TGCGCCAGCAGCCTAGAAGGGGCCTACGGGGAAAAACTGTTTTTT. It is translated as CASSLEGAYGEKLFF.

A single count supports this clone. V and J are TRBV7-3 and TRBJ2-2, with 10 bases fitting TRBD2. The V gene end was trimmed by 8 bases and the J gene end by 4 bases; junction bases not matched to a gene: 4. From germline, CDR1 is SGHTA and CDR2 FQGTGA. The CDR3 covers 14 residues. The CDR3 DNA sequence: TGTGCCAGCTCCGGGACTAGCGTCACCGGGGAGCTGTTTTTT. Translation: CASSGTSVTGELFF.

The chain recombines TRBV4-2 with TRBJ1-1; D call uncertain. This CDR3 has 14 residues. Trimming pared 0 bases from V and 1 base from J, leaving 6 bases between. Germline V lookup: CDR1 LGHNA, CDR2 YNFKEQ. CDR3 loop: CASSQDTWNTEAFF. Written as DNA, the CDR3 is TGTGCCAGCAGCCAAGATACTTGGAACACTGAAGCTTTCTTT.

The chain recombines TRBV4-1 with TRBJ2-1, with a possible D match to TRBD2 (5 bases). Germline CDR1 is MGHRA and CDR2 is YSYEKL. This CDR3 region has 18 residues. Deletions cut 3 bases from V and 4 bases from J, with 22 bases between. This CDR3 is CASSQRASFTTVYNEQFF. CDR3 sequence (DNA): TGCGCCAGCAGCCAGAGGGCAAGCTTCACCACAGTTTACAATGAGCAGTTCTTC.

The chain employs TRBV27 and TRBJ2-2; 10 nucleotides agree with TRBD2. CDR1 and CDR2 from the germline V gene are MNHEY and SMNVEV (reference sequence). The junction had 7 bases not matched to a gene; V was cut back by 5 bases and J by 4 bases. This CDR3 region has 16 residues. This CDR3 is CASSKSSGSSTGELFF. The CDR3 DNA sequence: TGTGCCAGCAGTAAATCTAGCGGGAGTTCCACCGGGGAGCTGTTTTTT.

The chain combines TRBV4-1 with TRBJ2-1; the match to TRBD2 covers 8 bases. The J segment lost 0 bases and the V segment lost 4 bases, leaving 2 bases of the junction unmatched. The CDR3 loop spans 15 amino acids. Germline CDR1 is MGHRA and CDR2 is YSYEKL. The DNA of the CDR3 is TGCGCCAGCAGCCGAAGCGGGAGCTCCTACAATGAGCAGTTCTTC. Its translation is CASSRSGSSYNEQFF.

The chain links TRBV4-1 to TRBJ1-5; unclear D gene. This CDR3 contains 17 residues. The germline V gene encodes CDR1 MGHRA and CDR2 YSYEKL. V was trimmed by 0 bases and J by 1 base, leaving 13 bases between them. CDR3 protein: CASSQEVSQLSNQPQHF. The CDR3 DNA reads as TGCGCCAGCAGCCAAGAAGTCAGCCAACTAAGCAATCAGCCCCAGCATTTT.

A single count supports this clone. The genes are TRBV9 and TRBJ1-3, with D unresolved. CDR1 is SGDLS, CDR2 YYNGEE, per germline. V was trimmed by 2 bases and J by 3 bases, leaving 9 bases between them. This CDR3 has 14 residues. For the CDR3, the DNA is TGTGCCAGCAGCGTTGTGAGACTTGGAAACACCATATATTTT. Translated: CASSVVRLGNTIYF.

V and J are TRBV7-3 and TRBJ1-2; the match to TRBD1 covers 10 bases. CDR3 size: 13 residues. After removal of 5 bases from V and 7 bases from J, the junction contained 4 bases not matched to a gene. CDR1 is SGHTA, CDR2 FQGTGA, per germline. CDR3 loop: CASSPGTGAGYTF. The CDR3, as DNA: TGTGCCAGCAGCCCCGGGACAGGGGCTGGCTACACCTTC.

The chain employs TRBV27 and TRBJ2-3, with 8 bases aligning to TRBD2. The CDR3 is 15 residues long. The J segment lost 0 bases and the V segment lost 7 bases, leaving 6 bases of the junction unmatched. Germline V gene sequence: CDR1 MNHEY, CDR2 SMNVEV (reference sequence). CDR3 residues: CASKGGRSSTDTQYF. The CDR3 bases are TGTGCCAGCAAGGGCGGGAGGTCTAGCACAGATACGCAGTATTTT.

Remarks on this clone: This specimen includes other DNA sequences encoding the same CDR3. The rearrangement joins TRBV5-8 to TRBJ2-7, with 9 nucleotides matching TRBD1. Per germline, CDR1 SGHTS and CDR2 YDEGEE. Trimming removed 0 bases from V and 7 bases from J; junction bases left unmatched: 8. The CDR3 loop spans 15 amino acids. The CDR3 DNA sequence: TGTGCCAGCAGCTTGGCCATGGACAGGGGTTATGAGCAGTACTTC. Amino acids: CASSLAMDRGYEQYF. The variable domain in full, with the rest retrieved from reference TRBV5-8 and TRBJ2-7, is EAGVTQSPTHLIKTRGQQATLRCSPISGHTSVYWYQQALGLGLQFLLWYDEGEERNRGNFPPRFSGRQFPNYSSELNVNALELEDSALYLCASSLAMDRGYEQYFGPGTRLTVT.

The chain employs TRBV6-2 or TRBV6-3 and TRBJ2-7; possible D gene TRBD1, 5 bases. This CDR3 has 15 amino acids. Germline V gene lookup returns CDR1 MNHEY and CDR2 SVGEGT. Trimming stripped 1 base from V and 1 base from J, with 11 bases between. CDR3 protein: CASSYFQGLSYEQYF. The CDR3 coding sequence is TGTGCCAGCAGTTACTTCCAGGGCTTATCCTACGAGCAGTACTTC.

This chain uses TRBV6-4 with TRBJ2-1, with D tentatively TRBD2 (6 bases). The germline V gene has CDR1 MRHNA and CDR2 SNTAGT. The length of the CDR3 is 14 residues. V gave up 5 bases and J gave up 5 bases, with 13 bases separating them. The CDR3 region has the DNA TGTGCCAGCAGTCTAGCGATCGGACACAATGAGCAGTTCTTC. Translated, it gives CASSLAIGHNEQFF.

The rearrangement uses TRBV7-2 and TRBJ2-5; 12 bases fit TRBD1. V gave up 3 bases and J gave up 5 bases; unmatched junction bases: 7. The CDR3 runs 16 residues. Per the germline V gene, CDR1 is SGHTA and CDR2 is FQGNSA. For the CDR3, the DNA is TGTGCCAGCAGCTTCGTGGGGACAGGGGGCGAGGAGACCCAGTACTTC. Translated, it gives CASSFVGTGGEETQYF.

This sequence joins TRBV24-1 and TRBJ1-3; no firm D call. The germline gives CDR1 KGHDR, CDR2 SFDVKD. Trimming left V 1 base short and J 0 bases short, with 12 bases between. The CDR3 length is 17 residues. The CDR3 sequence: CATSDFWQACSGNTIYF. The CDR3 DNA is TGTGCCACCAGTGATTTCTGGCAGGCTTGCTCTGGAAACACCATATATTTT.

CDR3 region: CASSQDRAMVAEQFF. Here the CDR3 DNA reads TGTGCCAGCAGCCAAGATCGCGCTATGGTAGCGGAGCAGTTCTTC. The genes are TRBV4-2 and TRBJ2-1; D is possibly TRBD2 (5 bases). Trimming cost V 0 bases and J 10 bases, with 16 bases left between them. Germline V gene lookup returns CDR1 LGHNA and CDR2 YNFKEQ. The CDR3 spans 15 residues.